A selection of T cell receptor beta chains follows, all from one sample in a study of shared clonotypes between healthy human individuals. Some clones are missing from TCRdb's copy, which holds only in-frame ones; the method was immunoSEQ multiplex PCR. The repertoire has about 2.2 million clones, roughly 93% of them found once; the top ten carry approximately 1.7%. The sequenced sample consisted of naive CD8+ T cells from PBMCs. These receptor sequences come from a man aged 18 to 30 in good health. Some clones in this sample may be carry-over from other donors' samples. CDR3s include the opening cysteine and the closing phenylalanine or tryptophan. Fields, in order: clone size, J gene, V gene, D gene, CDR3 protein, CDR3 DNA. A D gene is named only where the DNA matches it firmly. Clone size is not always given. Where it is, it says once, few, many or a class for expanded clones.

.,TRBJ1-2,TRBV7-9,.,CASSLGGANYGYTF,TGTGCCAGCAGCTTAGGGGGGGCCAACTATGGCTACACCTTC
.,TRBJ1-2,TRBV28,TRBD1,CASSLQGINYGYTF,TGTGCCAGCAGCCTACAGGGGATCAACTATGGCTACACCTTC
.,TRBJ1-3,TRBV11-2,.,CASSARSEGGSGNTIYF,TGTGCCAGCAGCGCGAGATCCGAAGGGGGGTCTGGAAACACCATATATTTT
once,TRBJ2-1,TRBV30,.,CAWSVARPNEQFF,TGTGCCTGGAGTGTAGCCAGGCCCAATGAGCAGTTCTTC
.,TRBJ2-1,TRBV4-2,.,CASSQDPPRDWRRGEQFF,TGTGCCAGCAGCCAAGATCCCCCTCGGGACTGGCGCCGGGGTGAGCAGTTCTTC
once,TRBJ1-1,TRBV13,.,CASSQVRGAGTEAFF,TGTGCCAGCAGCCAAGTCCGGGGGGCCGGTACTGAAGCTTTCTTT
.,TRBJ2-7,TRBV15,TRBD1,CATSREWGQGHYEQYF,TGTGCCACCAGCAGAGAATGGGGACAGGGGCACTACGAGCAGTACTTC
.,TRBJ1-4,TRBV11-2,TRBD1,CASSGRTGVDNEKLFF,TGTGCCAGCAGCGGGCGGACAGGGGTAGATAATGAAAAACTGTTTTTT
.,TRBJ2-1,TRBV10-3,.,CAISELDSQPPNEQFF,TGTGCCATCAGTGAGTTGGACTCTCAACCCCCGAATGAGCAGTTCTTC
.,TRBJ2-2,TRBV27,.,CASSLLDSTGELFF,TGTGCCAGCAGTTTATTAGACAGCACCGGGGAGCTGTTTTTT
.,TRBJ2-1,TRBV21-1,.,CASSRKGIYNEQFF,TGTGCCAGCAGCAGGAAAGGGATCTACAATGAGCAGTTCTTC
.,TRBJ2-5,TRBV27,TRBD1,CASSLRTGLRETQYF,TGTGCCAGCAGTTTAAGGACAGGGTTGAGAGAGACCCAGTACTTC
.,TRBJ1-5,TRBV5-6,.,CASSLWWGNQPQHF,TGTGCCAGCAGCTTGTGGTGGGGCAATCAGCCCCAGCATTTT
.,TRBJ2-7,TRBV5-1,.,CASSLNPRTYVEQYF,TGCGCCAGCAGCTTGAACCCGCGGACCTACGTCGAGCAGTACTTC
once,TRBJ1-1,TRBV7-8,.,CASSFRVNTEAFF,TGTGCCAGCAGCTTTCGCGTCAACACTGAAGCTTTCTTT
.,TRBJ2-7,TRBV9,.,CASSVALGPNYEQYF,TGTGCCAGCAGCGTAGCTCTGGGCCCTAACTACGAGCAGTACTTC
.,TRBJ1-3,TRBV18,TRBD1,CASSEGQGYGNTIYF,TGTGCCAGCTCAGAGGGACAGGGATACGGAAACACCATATATTTT
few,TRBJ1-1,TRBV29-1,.,CSVEGPTEAFF,TGCAGCGTTGAAGGGCCCACTGAAGCTTTCTTT
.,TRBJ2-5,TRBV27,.,CASSRTGTRQETQYF,TGTGCCAGCAGTAGAACCGGGACCAGACAAGAGACCCAGTACTTC
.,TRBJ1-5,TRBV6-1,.,CASSENRGVSLGSQHF,TGTGCCAGCAGTGAGAACCGGGGTGTATCATTAGGGTCCCAGCATTTT
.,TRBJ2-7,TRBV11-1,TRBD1,CASSLAQGAWYEQYF,TGTGCCAGCAGCTTAGCGCAGGGGGCGTGGTACGAGCAGTACTTC
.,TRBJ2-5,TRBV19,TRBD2,CADGASGRETQYF,TGTGCCGACGGAGCTAGCGGGAGAGAGACCCAGTACTTC
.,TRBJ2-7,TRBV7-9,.,CASSPSRRVTGSYEQYF,TGTGCCAGCAGCCCCTCAAGGAGGGTCACCGGATCCTACGAGCAGTACTTC
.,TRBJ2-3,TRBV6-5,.,CASSAVGGSKDTQYF,TGTGCCAGCAGTGCGGTGGGGGGTTCCAAAGATACGCAGTATTTT
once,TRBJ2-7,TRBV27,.,CASSTLQGSEQYF,TGTGCCAGCAGTACCTTACAGGGCTCCGAGCAGTACTTC
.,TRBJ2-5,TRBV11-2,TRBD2,CASSPGLAGDGRETQYF,TGTGCCAGCAGCCCCGGACTAGCGGGAGATGGTCGAGAGACCCAGTACTTC
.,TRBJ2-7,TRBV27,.,CASSLRRGVYYEQYF,TGTGCCAGCAGTTTACGAAGGGGGGTTTACTACGAGCAGTACTTC
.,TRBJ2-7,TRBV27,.,CASSLSTDSSYEQYF,TGTGCCAGCAGTTTATCGACGGACTCGTCCTACGAGCAGTACTTC
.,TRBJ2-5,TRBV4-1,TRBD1,CASSQRQGASQETQYF,TGCGCCAGCAGCCAGAGACAGGGGGCTAGCCAAGAGACCCAGTACTTC
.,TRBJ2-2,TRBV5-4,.,CASSPVPGPSSGELFF,TGTGCCAGCAGCCCCGTTCCGGGGCCTTCTTCCGGGGAGCTGTTTTTT
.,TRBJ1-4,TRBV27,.,CASSHHPGATNEKLFF,TGTGCCAGCAGTCACCATCCGGGGGCGACTAATGAAAAACTGTTTTTT
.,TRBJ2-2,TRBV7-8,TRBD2,CASRPAGGETGELFF,TGTGCCAGCAGGCCAGCGGGAGGGGAAACCGGGGAGCTGTTTTTT
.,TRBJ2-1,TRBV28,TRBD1,CASSLLGTGVVDEQFF,TGTGCCAGCAGTCTCCTCGGGACAGGGGTCGTCGATGAGCAGTTCTTC
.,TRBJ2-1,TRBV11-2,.,CASSRLEGPSSYNEQFF,TGTGCCAGCAGCCGTCTGGAGGGGCCCAGCTCCTACAATGAGCAGTTCTTC
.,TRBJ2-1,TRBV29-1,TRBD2,CSWGRGGANNEQFF,TGCAGCTGGGGGAGGGGCGGGGCAAACAATGAGCAGTTCTTC
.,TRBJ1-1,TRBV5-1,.,CASSFSRPAMNTEAFF,TGCGCCAGCAGCTTTTCCAGGCCCGCGATGAACACTGAAGCTTTCTTT
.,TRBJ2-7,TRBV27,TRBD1,CASSFRDRDYEQYF,TGTGCCAGCAGTTTCAGAGACAGGGACTACGAGCAGTACTTC